This TCR beta chain appears in the sequencing data of a study of blood T cell repertoires in COVID-19. Background on the study: Nucleic acid was either cDNA or gDNA, and it came from T cells, B-cell-depleted T cells, or PBMCs.

CDR3 size: 14 residues. Per germline, CDR1 SQVTM and CDR2 ANQGSEA. Trimming shortened V by 3 bases and J by 6 bases, and 18 bases separated the two germline ends. Here immunoSEQ multiplex PCR was the method, and the copy in TCRdb shows in-frame clones only, minus some. The table has some 130,000 clones, about 80% seen once. Those who participated ranged in age from about 18 to 89 years and resided in some 24 US areas. Cohorts were assigned according to the clinical history that participants reported. The receptor's source is a middle-aged man with acute COVID-19. J is TRBJ2-7 and V is TRBV29-1, with D maybe TRBD2 (6 bases). The source material was PBMCs or T cells enriched from blood (not recorded which). CDR3 sequence reads: CSVEGGGLHCEQYF. DNA of the CDR3: TGCAGCGTTGAGGGTGGAGGGCTTCACTGCGAGCAGTACTTC.